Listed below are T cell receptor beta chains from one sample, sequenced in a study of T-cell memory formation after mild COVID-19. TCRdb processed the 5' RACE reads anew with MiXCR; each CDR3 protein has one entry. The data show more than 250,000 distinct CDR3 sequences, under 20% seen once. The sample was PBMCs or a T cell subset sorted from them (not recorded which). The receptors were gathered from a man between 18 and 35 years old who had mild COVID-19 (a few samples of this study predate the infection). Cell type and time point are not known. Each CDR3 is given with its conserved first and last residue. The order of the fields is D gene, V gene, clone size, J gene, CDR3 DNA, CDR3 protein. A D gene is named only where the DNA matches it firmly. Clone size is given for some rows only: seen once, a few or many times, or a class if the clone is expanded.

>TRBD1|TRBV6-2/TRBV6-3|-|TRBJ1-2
TGTGCCAGCAGTCCGTCCCACAGGGGTTACTATGGCTACACCTTC
CASSPSHRGYYGYTF
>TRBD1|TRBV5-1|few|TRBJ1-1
TGCGCCAGCAGCCGAAGACAGGGGGCGGTGGACACTGAAGCTTTCTTT
CASSRRQGAVDTEAFF
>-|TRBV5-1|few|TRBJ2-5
TGCGCCAGCAGCTTGGAGGGCGGGAACCAAGAGACCCAGTACTTC
CASSLEGGNQETQYF
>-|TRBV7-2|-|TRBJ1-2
TGTGCCAGCAGCTTTAATGACTATGGCTACACCTTC
CASSFNDYGYTF
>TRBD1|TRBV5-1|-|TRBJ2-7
TGCGCCAGCAGCGATGACAGGGGATCCCACGAGCAGTACTTC
CASSDDRGSHEQYF
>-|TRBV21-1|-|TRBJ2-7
TGTGCCAGCAGATCCGGGATAACCTCCTACGAGCAGTACTTC
CASRSGITSYEQYF
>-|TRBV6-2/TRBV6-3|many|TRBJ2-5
TGTGCCAGCAGTTTCGTCCGGCGAGAGACCCAGTACTTC
CASSFVRRETQYF
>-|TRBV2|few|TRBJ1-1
TGTGCCAGCAGTGAGTGGTCAGGACTTAAGGGCACTGAAGCTTTCTTT
CASSEWSGLKGTEAFF
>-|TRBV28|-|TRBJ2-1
TGTGCCAGCAGTTTGGTGTCGGGACATGTGTTTTACAATGAGCAGTTCTTC
CASSLVSGHVFYNEQFF
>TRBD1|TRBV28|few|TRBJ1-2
TGTGCCAGCAGTCCCCCCGACAGGGTATATGGCTACACCTTC
CASSPPDRVYGYTF
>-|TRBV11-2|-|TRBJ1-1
TGTGCCAGCAGCTTGAGATGGGCGCGAAACACTGAAGCTTTCTTT
CASSLRWARNTEAFF
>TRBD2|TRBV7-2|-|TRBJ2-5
TGTGCCAGCAGCTTAGCGCTACTGGGGGGGGGAACCCAGTACTTC
CASSLALLGGGTQYF
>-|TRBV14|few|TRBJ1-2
TGTGCCAGCAGCCCCCCAGGAGCTTGGAGGAGGGATGGCTACACCTTC
CASSPPGAWRRDGYTF
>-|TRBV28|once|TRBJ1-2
TGTGCCAGCGGACCGGGACGGATCCTCGTAGGGGGCTACACCTTC
CASGPGRILVGGYTF
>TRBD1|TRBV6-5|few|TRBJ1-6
TGTGCCAGCAGTTACAGGGGACAGGACATATCGGGTTCACCCCTCCACTTT
CASSYRGQDISGSPLHF
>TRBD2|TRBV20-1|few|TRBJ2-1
TGCAGTGCCGGGACTAGCGGAACCTACAATGAGCAGTTCTTC
CSAGTSGTYNEQFF
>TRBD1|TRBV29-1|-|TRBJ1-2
TGCAGCGTTTCAGGGGGGGGCTACACCTTC
CSVSGGGYTF
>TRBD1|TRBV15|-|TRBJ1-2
TGTGCCACCAGCAGAACGACCTTCGCAGGGGGCTATGGCTACACCTTC
CATSRTTFAGGYGYTF
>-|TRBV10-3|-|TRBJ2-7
TGTGCCATCAGTGAGTCAGAACAGATTGGTACCTACGAGCAGTACTTC
CAISESEQIGTYEQYF
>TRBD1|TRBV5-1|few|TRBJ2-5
TGCGCCTCCCAGGACAGGTCGGCGGGTGGTGGCCAGTACTTC
CASQDRSAGGGQYF
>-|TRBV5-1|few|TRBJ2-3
TGCGCCAGCAGCTTGGAATTGTCGGGGGGCGGCACAGATACGCAGTATTTT
CASSLELSGGGTDTQYF
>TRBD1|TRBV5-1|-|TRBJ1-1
TGCGCCAGCAGCTTTCAGGGGGGTGAAGCTTTCTTT
CASSFQGGEAFF
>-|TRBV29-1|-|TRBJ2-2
TGCAGCGTCCTAACCGAAGTCACCGGGGAGCTGTTTTTT
CSVLTEVTGELFF
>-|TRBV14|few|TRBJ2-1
TGTGCCAGCAGCCAAGCATATGAGCAGTTCTTC
CASSQAYEQFF
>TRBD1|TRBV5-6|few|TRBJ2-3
TGTGCCAGCAGACCCGGGACAGGGGGAGATACGCAGTATTTT
CASRPGTGGDTQYF
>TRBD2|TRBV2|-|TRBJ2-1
TGTGCCAGCACCCTAGCGGGGGAGATCTACAATGAGCAGTTCTTC
CASTLAGEIYNEQFF
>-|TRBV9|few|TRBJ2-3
TGTGCCAGCAGCGTCTACGGTAGGGCGGGCACAGATACGCAGTATTTT
CASSVYGRAGTDTQYF
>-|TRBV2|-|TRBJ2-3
TGTGCCAGCAGTGAAGCCTATACGCAGTATTTT
CASSEAYTQYF
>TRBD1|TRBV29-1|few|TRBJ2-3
TGCAGCTATCGACAGGGGTCAGATACGCAGTATTTT
CSYRQGSDTQYF
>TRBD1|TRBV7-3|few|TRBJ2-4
TGTGCCAGCAGCTTAACCGGGACAGGTCTTCAGTACTTC
CASSLTGTGLQYF
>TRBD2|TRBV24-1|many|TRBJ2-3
TGTGCCATCGCTGGGGCGGGGGGGCCTGGAGATACGCAGTATTTT
CAIAGAGGPGDTQYF
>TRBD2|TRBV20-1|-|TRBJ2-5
TGCAGTGCCAGGTCTGAGCGGGGTTTCGAGACCCAGTACTTC
CSARSERGFETQYF
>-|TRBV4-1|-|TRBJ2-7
TGCGCCAGCACCCCCCCGGGTAGGGACTACGAGCAGTACTTC
CASTPPGRDYEQYF
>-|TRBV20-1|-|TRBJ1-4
TGCAGTGCTATTATCAACAGGGTATCGGGAAAACTGTTTTTT
CSAIINRVSGKLFF
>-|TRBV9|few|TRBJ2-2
TGTGCCAGCAGCGCCCAGGGGCCCTACACCGGGGAGCTGTTTTTT
CASSAQGPYTGELFF